The rows below give T cell receptor beta chains drawn from one sample of a study of OX40 agonist ivuxolimab in advanced cancers. The table came from immunoSEQ multiplex PCR; TCRdb's copy has only in-frame clones and leaves some out. The data hold about 49,000 clones, with roughly nine tenths observed a single time. This specimen consisted of CD4+ or CD8+ T cells sorted from blood, obtained in a trial of the OX40 agonist ivuxolimab. These receptors came from an adult with an advanced solid tumor such as melanoma, head and neck, liver or kidney cancer. Each CDR3 is given with its conserved first and last residue. A D gene is named only where the DNA matches it firmly. Clone sizes are given selectively: once, few, many, or a class where the clone is expanded.

D: .
V: TRBV2
J: TRBJ2-1
size: .
DNA: TGTGCCAGCACCTCCTCCTACGTTAGGGGGAATGAGCAGTTCTTC
CDR3: CASTSSYVRGNEQFF

D: TRBD1
V: TRBV9
J: TRBJ1-5
size: .
DNA: TGTGCCAGCAGCGCCGGGACAGGGATGAGCAATCAGCCCCAGCATTTT
CDR3: CASSAGTGMSNQPQHF

D: .
V: TRBV7-6
J: TRBJ2-7
size: .
DNA: TGTGCCAGCAGCTGGGACGGGAGAGACTACGAGCAGTACTTC
CDR3: CASSWDGRDYEQYF

D: .
V: TRBV5-5
J: TRBJ2-7
size: .
DNA: TGTGCCAGCAGCTTGAGGGGGGACCAGCTCCGCGAGCAGTACTTC
CDR3: CASSLRGDQLREQYF

D: TRBD1
V: TRBV18
J: TRBJ1-1
size: .
DNA: TGTGCCAGCTCACCTAAGGGGACAGGGGGAGAAGCTTTCTTT
CDR3: CASSPKGTGGEAFF

D: TRBD2
V: TRBV6-1
J: TRBJ2-7
size: .
DNA: TGTGCCAGCAGCCTAGCGGAGATCTACGAGCAGTACTTC
CDR3: CASSLAEIYEQYF

D: .
V: TRBV2
J: TRBJ2-1
size: .
DNA: TGTGCCAGCAGTGATTGGAGGTACAATGAGCAGTTCTTC
CDR3: CASSDWRYNEQFF

D: .
V: TRBV27
J: TRBJ2-7
size: .
DNA: TGTGCCAGCAGTTTGACAGAATTGAGCTCCTACGAGCAGTACTTC
CDR3: CASSLTELSSYEQYF

D: .
V: TRBV5-1
J: TRBJ1-5
size: .
DNA: TGCGCCAGCAGCTTGTGGGGTAATCAGCCCCAGCATTTT
CDR3: CASSLWGNQPQHF

D: TRBD1
V: TRBV4-1
J: TRBJ2-7
size: .
DNA: TGCGCCAGCAGCCAACCACTCCGGGACAGGGTCCATGAGCAGTACTTC
CDR3: CASSQPLRDRVHEQYF

D: .
V: TRBV7-9
J: TRBJ2-1
size: .
DNA: TGTGCCAGCAGCCCTTCGGCGGGGAGCTCCTACAATGAGCAGTTCTTC
CDR3: CASSPSAGSSYNEQFF

D: TRBD2
V: TRBV7-9
J: TRBJ2-5
size: .
DNA: TGTGCCAGCAGCCTTACGAGGACTAGTGAGACCCAGTACTTC
CDR3: CASSLTRTSETQYF

D: .
V: TRBV5-1
J: TRBJ2-1
size: .
DNA: TGCGCCAGCAGCTTGGGCGGGGGCCCTTACAATGAGCAGTTCTTC
CDR3: CASSLGGGPYNEQFF

D: .
V: TRBV6-1
J: TRBJ2-2
size: once
DNA: TGTGCCAGTCGAGGAGGAACCGGGGAGCTGTTTTTT
CDR3: CASRGGTGELFF

D: .
V: TRBV4-1
J: TRBJ1-1
size: .
DNA: TGCGCCAGCAGCCAAGGGCAGCTAGGGAACACTGAAGCTTTCTTT
CDR3: CASSQGQLGNTEAFF

D: TRBD2
V: TRBV18
J: TRBJ2-1
size: .
DNA: TGTGCCAGCTCACCCCTGATTACTAGCGGGGGATCTAACAATGAGCAGTTCTTC
CDR3: CASSPLITSGGSNNEQFF

D: .
V: TRBV25-1
J: TRBJ2-3
size: .
DNA: TGTGCCAGCAGTGCGACAGATACGCAGTATTTT
CDR3: CASSATDTQYF

D: TRBD2
V: TRBV15
J: TRBJ2-1
size: .
DNA: TGTGCCACCAGCCCAACCCCGGGACTAGCGTACAATGAGCAGTTCTTC
CDR3: CATSPTPGLAYNEQFF

D: .
V: TRBV5-1
J: TRBJ2-7
size: .
DNA: TGCGCCAGCAGCTTGAGTCTCGGCGACTACGAGCAGTACTTC
CDR3: CASSLSLGDYEQYF

D: TRBD2
V: TRBV28
J: TRBJ2-1
size: .
DNA: TGTGCCAGCAGTCGCCAATCAGCGGGGTACAATGAGCAGTTCTTC
CDR3: CASSRQSAGYNEQFF

D: TRBD2
V: TRBV4-3
J: TRBJ2-7
size: .
DNA: TGCGCCAGCAGCCAAGGGGCTAGCGGGGGAGGTCTCTCCTACGAGCAGTACTTC
CDR3: CASSQGASGGGLSYEQYF

D: TRBD2
V: TRBV5-7
J: TRBJ2-7
size: .
DNA: TGTGCCAGCAGCTTGTTAGCGGGAGGAAGGCTGGGGGAGCAGTACTTC
CDR3: CASSLLAGGRLGEQYF

D: .
V: TRBV18
J: TRBJ1-1
size: .
DNA: TGTGCCAGCTCCTTTACAGGGAGGACTGAAGCTTTCTTT
CDR3: CASSFTGRTEAFF

D: TRBD1
V: TRBV30
J: TRBJ2-7
size: .
DNA: TGTGCCTGGAGTAAAGGGACAGTGAACGAGCAGTACTTC
CDR3: CAWSKGTVNEQYF

D: TRBD1
V: TRBV7-3
J: TRBJ1-5
size: large
DNA: TGTGCCAGCAGCTTTTGGACAGGGCGGCAGCCCCAGCATTTT
CDR3: CASSFWTGRQPQHF

D: TRBD1
V: TRBV5-6
J: TRBJ1-1
size: .
DNA: TGTGCCAGCAGCATATACTTGACAGGGGGGAACACTGAAGCTTTCTTT
CDR3: CASSIYLTGGNTEAFF

D: .
V: TRBV5-1
J: TRBJ1-4
size: .
DNA: TGCGCCAGCAGCTTGAGGGCGGCTACAACTAATGAAAAACTGTTTTTT
CDR3: CASSLRAATTNEKLFF

D: .
V: TRBV5-4
J: TRBJ2-7
size: .
DNA: TGTGCCAGCAGCTTACAGGGTGGCTACGAGCAGTACTTC
CDR3: CASSLQGGYEQYF

D: TRBD2
V: TRBV19
J: TRBJ2-5
size: .
DNA: TGTGCCAGTAGTAACCAGACTAGCGGGAAAGAGACCCAGTACTTC
CDR3: CASSNQTSGKETQYF

D: TRBD1
V: TRBV15
J: TRBJ2-7
size: .
DNA: TGTGCCACCAGCACTGGACAGGGGTTTCCCTACGAGCAGTACTTC
CDR3: CATSTGQGFPYEQYF

D: TRBD2
V: TRBV7-3
J: TRBJ2-1
size: .
DNA: TGTGCCAGCAGCCTGGGGACTAGCAATGAGCAGTTCTTC
CDR3: CASSLGTSNEQFF

D: .
V: TRBV4-2
J: TRBJ2-5
size: .
DNA: TGTGCCAGCAGCCAAGGAACCCAACCTGAGGAGACCCAGTACTTC
CDR3: CASSQGTQPEETQYF

D: TRBD1
V: TRBV5-1
J: TRBJ2-1
size: .
DNA: TGCGCCAGCAGCTCGGGACAGGGTGGGACTTGGAATGAGCAGTTCTTC
CDR3: CASSSGQGGTWNEQFF

D: .
V: TRBV7-3
J: TRBJ1-1
size: .
DNA: TGTGCCAGCAGCTACAGAAAAAGGGGTGGGACTGAAGCTTTCTTT
CDR3: CASSYRKRGGTEAFF

D: .
V: TRBV5-5
J: TRBJ2-7
size: .
DNA: TGTGCCAGCAGCTCGCCACCCTCCTACGAGCAGTACTTC
CDR3: CASSSPPSYEQYF

D: .
V: TRBV2
J: TRBJ2-5
size: .
DNA: TGTGCCAGCAGTGGGGACACCGAGGGGACCCAGTACTTC
CDR3: CASSGDTEGTQYF

D: .
V: TRBV6-5
J: TRBJ2-3
size: .
DNA: TGTGCCAGCAGCCAGGACGGAGGTTACACAGATACGCAGTATTTT
CDR3: CASSQDGGYTDTQYF

D: .
V: TRBV18
J: TRBJ2-5
size: .
DNA: TGTGCCAGCTCACCTCAAGAGACCCAGTACTTC
CDR3: CASSPQETQYF

D: .
V: TRBV6-5
J: TRBJ1-1
size: .
DNA: TGTGCCAGCAGTTACGGGGGGGGGAACACTGAAGCTTTCTTT
CDR3: CASSYGGGNTEAFF

D: TRBD1
V: TRBV10-2
J: TRBJ1-1
size: .
DNA: TGCGCCAGCAGTGAGTCAGTAGGGACAGGGAGGGAAGCTTTCTTT
CDR3: CASSESVGTGREAFF

D: .
V: TRBV19
J: TRBJ2-5
size: .
DNA: TGTGCCAGTAGTATTCAAACAAAAGAGACCCAGTACTTC
CDR3: CASSIQTKETQYF

D: TRBD1
V: TRBV7-9
J: TRBJ2-5
size: .
DNA: TGTGCCAGCAGCCGAGGGACAGGGATAGAGACCCAGTACTTC
CDR3: CASSRGTGIETQYF

D: TRBD1
V: TRBV7-9
J: TRBJ1-5
size: .
DNA: TGTGCCAGCAGCCCCGGGGACAGGGATAGCCAGCCCCAGCATTTT
CDR3: CASSPGDRDSQPQHF

D: .
V: TRBV10-3
J: TRBJ2-5
size: .
DNA: TGTGCCATCAGTGTGGACAAAGGGCGGGAGACCCAGTACTTC
CDR3: CAISVDKGRETQYF

D: .
V: TRBV9
J: TRBJ1-2
size: .
DNA: TGTGCCAGCAGCTCAGAGGAAAGGGTTGCCAACTATGGCTACACCTTC
CDR3: CASSSEERVANYGYTF

D: TRBD2
V: TRBV29-1
J: TRBJ2-1
size: .
DNA: TGCAGCACCCGGGACTACACCTACAATGAGCAGTTCTTC
CDR3: CSTRDYTYNEQFF

D: .
V: TRBV10-1
J: TRBJ2-2
size: .
DNA: TGCGCCAGCAGTGAAGGGAACACCGGGGAGCTGTTTTTT
CDR3: CASSEGNTGELFF

D: .
V: TRBV25-1
J: TRBJ2-3
size: .
DNA: TGTGCCAGCAATACAGGGTTTTATACGCAGTATTTT
CDR3: CASNTGFYTQYF

D: .
V: TRBV19
J: TRBJ2-7
size: .
DNA: TGTGCCAGTAGTAAGGTGAGCTCCTACGAGCAGTACTTC
CDR3: CASSKVSSYEQYF

D: TRBD1
V: TRBV30
J: TRBJ2-2
size: .
DNA: TGTGCCTGGAGTGTAGGACAGGGGGTAGCCGGGGAGCTGTTTTTT
CDR3: CAWSVGQGVAGELFF